This passage covers 20 T cell receptor beta chains from one sample sequenced in a study of T cell repertoires in cytomegalovirus infection. MiXCR, run by TCRdb on the reads, gives a single entry per CDR3 protein. The repertoire includes just over 150,000 distinct CDR3 sequences, about 20% of them detected once, and 9.5% to 12% sits in the top ten. Sequencing was done on a sample of PBMCs. Receptor source: a human donor in good health (CMV status not recorded). Some clones in this sample may be carry-over from other donors' samples.

This clonotype has just a few counts. This chain joins TRBV6-2 or TRBV6-3 and TRBJ1-2, with TRBD1 as a possible D gene (5 bases). There are 15 residues in the CDR3. Germline values: CDR1 MNHEY, CDR2 SVGEGT. Trimming left V 2 bases short and J 0 bases short, with 10 bases between. The CDR3 nucleotides are TGTGCCAGCAGTTACGAGGGACGGACTAACTATGGCTACACCTTC. It specifies CASSYEGRTNYGYTF.

This clonotype was seen ten or more times. This chain links TRBV28 with TRBJ2-7, with D tentatively TRBD1 (5 bases). Germline lookup yields CDR1 MDHEN and CDR2 SYDVKM. The germline V and J ends were trimmed by 7 bases and 3 bases, with 19 bases remaining between them. The CDR3 spans 15 residues. The CDR3 spells CASTLDGSGNYEQYF. For the CDR3, the DNA is TGTGCCAGCACCCTGGACGGATCAGGGAACTACGAGCAGTACTTC.

The rearrangement joins TRBV20-1 to TRBJ2-7, with 8 bases identical to TRBD1. Germline CDR1 DFQATT, CDR2 SNEGSKA (reference sequence). J lost 6 bases, V lost 6 bases, and 7 bases had no gene match. CDR3 length: 12 residues. Written as DNA, the CDR3 is TGCAGTGCCACCGGGACAGGCAGCGAGCAGTACTTC. This encodes CSATGTGSEQYF.

This clonotype was counted at least ten times. J is TRBJ1-1 and V is TRBV6-1; D possibly corresponds to TRBD1 (6 bases). The CDR3 runs to 14 residues. Trimming pared 5 bases from V and 4 bases from J, leaving 14 bases between. Germline values: CDR1 MNHNS, CDR2 SASEGT. CDR3 nucleotides: TGTGCCAGCAGTTTGGGAACAGGGCCCACTGAAGCTTTCTTT. Protein sequence: CASSLGTGPTEAFF.

This clonotype was picked up a small number of times. This chain joins TRBV30 and TRBJ2-7; tentative D call: TRBD1 (6 bases). Trimming pared 3 bases from V and 2 bases from J, leaving 8 bases between. The V gene's germline CDR1 is GTSNPN and CDR2 SVGIG (reference sequence). CDR3 length equals 12 residues. CDR3 in amino acids: CAWRGAPYEQYF. DNA of the CDR3: TGTGCCTGGAGGGGGGCCCCCTACGAGCAGTACTTC. Based on the CDR3 plus reference TRBV30 and TRBJ2-7, the full variable domain is SQTIHQWPATLVQPVGSPLSLECTVEGTSNPNLYWYRQAAGRGLQLLFYSVGIGQISSEVPQNLSASRPQDRQFILSSKKLLLSDSGFYLCAWRGAPYEQYFGPGTRLTVT.

In this sample, this clonotype turned up a few times. This sequence joins TRBV7-9 and TRBJ2-3; 8 bases match TRBD2. Germline V gene data show CDR1 as SEHNR and CDR2 as FQNEAQ (reference sequence). The CDR3 consists of 14 residues. The V gene end was trimmed by 4 bases and the J gene end by 6 bases; junction bases not matched to a gene: 6. CDR3 in amino acids: CASSWGLESDTQYF. The DNA for the CDR3 is TGTGCCAGCAGCTGGGGACTAGAGAGCGATACGCAGTATTTT.

This chain links TRBV6-6 with TRBJ2-5, with TRBD1 matching over 8 bases. The ends lost 5 bases at V and 1 base at J; junction bases unmatched: 6. The CDR3 covers 15 residues. Germline loops: CDR1 MNHNY, CDR2 SVGAGI (reference sequence). In DNA, the CDR3 is TGTGCCAGCAGTGGGATTCAGGGGGCCCAAGAGACCCAGTACTTC. Its protein is CASSGIQGAQETQYF.

This clonotype was seen a few times. The chain has TRBV7-3 and TRBJ2-7, with 12 bases lining up with TRBD1. The J segment lost 5 bases and the V segment lost 5 bases, leaving 4 bases of the junction unmatched. This CDR3 has 14 residues. The V gene's germline CDR1 is SGHTA and CDR2 FQGTGA. CDR3 bases: TGTGCCAGCAGCCCGGGGACAGGGGGCAACGAGCAGTACTTC. This translates into CASSPGTGGNEQYF.

The rearrangement joins TRBV6-6 to TRBJ1-2; 9 nucleotides match TRBD1. The CDR3 sequence is 12 residues long. V shed 9 bases and J 4 bases; nucleotides not matched to a gene: 3. Germline CDR1 and CDR2: MNHNY and SVGAGI (reference sequence). CDR3 residues: CASLTGGYGYTF. CDR3 nucleotide sequence: TGTGCCAGTCTGACAGGGGGCTATGGCTACACCTTC.

The table lists this clonotype with a few counts. The rearrangement joins TRBV18 to TRBJ2-1, with 9 nucleotides matching TRBD2. V lost 2 bases and J lost 6; bases outside the gene matches: 5. In germline, CDR1 is KGHSH, CDR2 LQKENI. This CDR3 comprises 15 residues. The DNA of the CDR3 is TGTGCCAGCTCACCAAGGCGGGAGGGCGGCAATGAGCAGTTCTTC. Translating it yields CASSPRREGGNEQFF.

This clonotype was seen many times. The chain employs TRBV7-2 and TRBJ2-7; 8 bases match TRBD2. In germline, CDR1 is SGHTA, CDR2 FQGNSA. The CDR3 extends over 14 amino acids. The J segment lost 5 bases and the V segment lost 3 bases, leaving 6 bases of the junction unmatched. Written as DNA, the CDR3 is TGTGCCAGCAGCTTTTCGGGGGGGCCCCACGAGCAGTACTTC. Its protein is CASSFSGGPHEQYF.

The table lists this clonotype with many counts. The chain joins TRBV27 to TRBJ1-5; 7 bases align to TRBD1. The CDR3 spans 14 residues. The germline V gene has CDR1 MNHEY and CDR2 SMNVEV (reference sequence). The V and J ends lost 5 bases and 5 bases, in that order; junction bases with no gene match: 6. The CDR3 nucleotides are TGTGCCAGCAGTCCGACAGGGAGGGATCAGCCCCAGCATTTT. Protein sequence: CASSPTGRDQPQHF.

A few counts support this clonotype. The genes are TRBV28 and TRBJ1-2; no reliable D call. CDR1 and CDR2 from the germline V gene are MDHEN and SYDVKM. V lost 10 bases to trimming and J lost 3 bases, with 6 bases between them. The CDR3 spans 10 residues. The CDR3 loop is CATHDYGYTF. The CDR3 coding sequence is TGTGCCACCCACGACTATGGCTACACCTTC.

The chain links TRBV7-9 to TRBJ2-3; D may be TRBD1 (6 bases). Trimming stripped 2 bases from V and 3 bases from J, with 12 bases between. The CDR3 runs 15 residues. Per the germline V gene, CDR1 is SEHNR and CDR2 is FQNEAQ (reference sequence). The CDR3 nucleotides are TGTGCCAGCAGCTTAATCAGGGGCGCGACAGATACGCAGTATTTT. It translates to CASSLIRGATDTQYF. Together with reference TRBV7-9 and TRBJ2-3, the CDR3 gives the full variable domain: DTGVSQNPRHKITKRGQNVTFRCDPISEHNRLYWYRQTLGQGPEFLTYFQNEAQLEKSRLLSDRFSAERPKGSFSTLEIQRTEQGDSAMYLCASSLIRGATDTQYFGPGTRLTVL.

This clonotype occurred a few times. The chain links TRBV11-2 to TRBJ1-5; D is unclear. The CDR3 consists of 13 residues. Germline V gives CDR1 SGHAT, CDR2 FQNNGV. Trimming removed 4 bases from V and 4 bases from J, with 8 bases in between. The CDR3 DNA is TGTGCCAGCAGCTATGAGCTGAATCAGCCCCAGCATTTT. Translation gives CASSYELNQPQHF. Together with reference TRBV11-2 and TRBJ1-5, the CDR3 gives the full variable domain: EAGVAQSPRYKIIEKRQSVAFWCNPISGHATLYWYQQILGQGPKLLIQFQNNGVVDDSQLPKDRFSAERLKGVDSTLKIQPAKLEDSAVYLCASSYELNQPQHFGDGTRLSIL.

The gene calls are TRBV25-1 and TRBJ2-7; TRBD1 agrees at 10 bases. Germline values: CDR1 MGHDK, CDR2 SYGVNS. CDR3 length: 15 amino acids. The ends lost 7 bases at V and 6 bases at J; junction bases unmatched: 12. The CDR3 DNA sequence: TGTGCCAGCACCGCCGTGGGGGGGACAGGGGTCGAGCAGTACTTC. Translation gives CASTAVGGTGVEQYF.

This clonotype was detected many times. This sequence joins TRBV7-2 and TRBJ1-5, with D possibly being TRBD1 (5 bases). V lost 1 base and J 0 bases, leaving 10 bases between the germline ends. From germline, CDR1 is SGHTA and CDR2 FQGNSA. The CDR3 has 16 amino acids. Here the CDR3 reads CASSLGGTGSNQPQHF. The CDR3, as DNA: TGTGCCAGCAGCTTAGGGGGAACAGGTAGCAATCAGCCCCAGCATTTT. Based on the CDR3 plus reference TRBV7-2 and TRBJ1-5, the full variable domain is GAGVSQSPSNKVTEKGKDVELRCDPISGHTALYWYRQSLGQGLEFLIYFQGNSAPDKSGLPSDRFSAERTGGSVSTLTIQRTQQEDSAVYLCASSLGGTGSNQPQHFGDGTRLSIL.

This clonotype was recorded once. The V and J genes are TRBV28 and TRBJ2-7; 7 bases line up with TRBD2. The CDR3 sequence is 14 residues long. The ends lost 7 bases at V and 2 bases at J; junction bases unmatched: 8. Per the germline V gene, CDR1 is MDHEN and CDR2 is SYDVKM. CDR3 bases: TGTGCCAGCAAGGGTAGCGGGCCCCCCTACGAGCAGTACTTC. The encoded protein is CASKGSGPPYEQYF.

This clonotype occurred a few times. The V gene is TRBV6-1, the J gene TRBJ1-2; D is unclear. The CDR3 is 14 residues long. Trimming shortened V by 6 bases and J by 1 base, and 12 bases separated the two germline ends. The germline CDR1 and CDR2 sequences are MNHNS and SASEGT. The CDR3 region has the DNA TGTGCCAGCAGAACCTCGGGAATTAACTATGGCTACACCTTC. It specifies CASRTSGINYGYTF.

Many counts were recorded for this clonotype. The gene calls are TRBV6-2 or TRBV6-3 and TRBJ2-1; D uncertain. There are 13 residues in the CDR3. Between the trimmed V and J ends, which lost 7 bases and 1 base, there was a span of 8 bases. Germline values: CDR1 MNHEY, CDR2 SVGEGT. CDR3 in DNA: TGTGCCAGCACTTCAGAATCCTACAATGAGCAGTTCTTC. Its protein product is CASTSESYNEQFF.